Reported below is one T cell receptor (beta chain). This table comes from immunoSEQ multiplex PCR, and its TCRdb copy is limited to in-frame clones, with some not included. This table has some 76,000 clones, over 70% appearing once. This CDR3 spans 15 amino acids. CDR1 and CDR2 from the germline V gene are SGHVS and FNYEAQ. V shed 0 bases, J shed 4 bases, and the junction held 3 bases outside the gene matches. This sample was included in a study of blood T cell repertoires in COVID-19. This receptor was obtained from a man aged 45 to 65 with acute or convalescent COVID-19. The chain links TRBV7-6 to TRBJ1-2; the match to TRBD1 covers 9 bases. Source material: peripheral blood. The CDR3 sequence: CASSLAGQGRYGYTF. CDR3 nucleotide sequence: TGTGCCAGCAGCTTAGCGGGACAGGGACGCTATGGCTACACCTTC. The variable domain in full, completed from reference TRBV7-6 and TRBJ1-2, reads GAGVSQSPRYKVTKRGQDVALRCDPISGHVSLYWYRQALGQGPEFLTYFNYEAQQDKSGLPNDRFSAERPEGSISTLTIQRTEQRDSAMYRCASSLAGQGRYGYTFGSGTRLTVV.